Below, 17 T cell receptor beta chains from the same sample are listed, as sequenced in a study of blood T cell repertoires in COVID-19. TCRdb keeps only in-frame clones here, not all; method: immunoSEQ multiplex PCR. The table has some 300,000 clones, over 80% seen once. The specimen was peripheral blood. The source of these receptors is a woman aged 45-60 years with COVID-19, enrolled during active disease.

This clone was detected once. This rearrangement joins TRBV2 to TRBJ1-5; D is unclear. Trimming pared 7 bases from V and 2 bases from J, leaving 12 bases between. Germline CDR1 is SNHLY and CDR2 is FYNNEI. This CDR3 region has 14 residues. The CDR3 sequence: CASNSQVRNQPQHF. CDR3 DNA: TGTGCCAGCAACTCCCAGGTCCGCAATCAGCCCCAGCATTTT.

V gene TRBV3-1 (or the pseudogene TRBV3-2) combines with J gene TRBJ2-5; 7 bases map to TRBD2. With V trimmed by 0 bases and J by 5 bases, 6 bases remained unmatched. The CDR3 runs to 15 residues. CDR1 is LGHDT and CDR2 is YNNKEL in the germline V gene (reference sequence). Written as DNA, the CDR3 is TGTGCCAGCAGCCAAGAACCGGGACTATTCGAGACCCAGTACTTC. Residues: CASSQEPGLFETQYF.

V and J are TRBV5-4 and TRBJ2-7; D perhaps matches TRBD2 (6 bases). The CDR3 contains 13 residues. The V end was cut by 1 base, the J end by 6 bases, with 11 bases between. In germline, CDR1 is SGHNT, CDR2 YYREEE (reference sequence). Here the CDR3 DNA reads TGTGCCAGCAGCTTGACGGGCGGGGCCGAGCAGTACTTC. This gives the protein CASSLTGGAEQYF.

This clone was detected only once. The gene calls are TRBV5-1 and TRBJ2-1; tentative D call: TRBD2 (5 bases). The CDR3 extends over 14 amino acids. Germline V gene lookup returns CDR1 SGHRS and CDR2 YFSETQ. V lost 4 bases, J lost 8 bases, and 16 bases lay in between. CDR3 loop: CASSRRPPDDEQFF. The CDR3 DNA reads TGCGCCAGCAGCCGGAGGCCCCCAGACGATGAGCAGTTCTTC.

In DNA, the CDR3 is TGTGCCAGCAGCCAAGATCAGCGGGAGGTCTACGAGCAGTACTTC. This encodes CASSQDQREVYEQYF. The rearrangement uses TRBV3-1 (or the pseudogene TRBV3-2) and TRBJ2-7; TRBD2 matches 9 bases. The length of the CDR3 is 15 residues. Per germline, CDR1 LGHDT and CDR2 YNNKEL (reference sequence). V gave up 0 bases and J gave up 3 bases; unmatched junction bases: 3.

This chain links TRBV5-8 with TRBJ2-7; 7 nucleotides align to TRBD1. Germline CDR1 SGHTS, CDR2 YDEGEE. V lost 2 bases, J lost 1 base, and 6 bases stayed unmatched. The CDR3 loop spans 15 amino acids. The CDR3, as DNA: TGTGCCAGCAGCTTTTTAGGGACAGCATCCTACGAGCAGTACTTC. Encoded protein: CASSFLGTASYEQYF.

The rearrangement uses TRBV7-2 and TRBJ2-7; the D is unclear. Germline assignment: CDR1 SGHTA and CDR2 FQGNSA. The CDR3 totals 12 residues. V dropped 2 bases and J dropped 3 bases, with 5 bases sitting between them. The DNA of the CDR3 is TGTGCCAGCAGCTTACATGTCTACGAGCAGTACTTC. Amino acid sequence: CASSLHVYEQYF.

The chain combines TRBV7-6 with TRBJ1-1; D uncertain. V was trimmed by 0 bases and J by 1 base, leaving 9 bases between them. Germline V gene data show CDR1 as SGHVS and CDR2 as FNYEAQ. There are 15 residues in the CDR3. In nucleotides, the CDR3 is TGTGCCAGCAGCTTAGCCCCAGAACCGAACACTGAAGCTTTCTTT. Translation gives CASSLAPEPNTEAFF.

This clone appeared once. The chain has TRBV13 and TRBJ2-7, with a weak D call TRBD2 (5 bases). Germline CDR1 PRHDT, CDR2 FYEKMQ (reference sequence). The V and J ends lost 5 bases and 2 bases respectively, with 16 bases between them. The CDR3 spans 15 residues. The CDR3, as DNA: TGTGCCAGCAGCCCCCGGACCCACGGGACCTACGAGCAGTACTTC. Translated, it gives CASSPRTHGTYEQYF. Using reference TRBV13 and TRBJ2-7 for the parts outside the CDR3, the full variable domain is AAGVIQSPRHLIKEKRETATLKCYPIPRHDTVYWYQQGPGQDPQFLISFYEKMQSDKGSIPDRFSAQQFSDYHSELNMSSLELGDSALYFCASSPRTHGTYEQYFGPGTRLTVT.

The gene calls are TRBV27 and TRBJ2-3; D possibly corresponds to TRBD2 (5 bases). CDR3 length equals 14 residues. V was cut by 5 bases and J by 0 bases, with 9 bases left in between. CDR1 is MNHEY and CDR2 is SMNVEV in the germline V gene (reference sequence). CDR3 nucleotides: TGTGCCAGCAGTCAACGGGGTAGCACAGATACGCAGTATTTT. This sequence encodes CASSQRGSTDTQYF.

V gene TRBV7-9 combines with J gene TRBJ2-2; possibly TRBD1 for D (6 bases). The ends were cut back, 1 base at V and 1 base at J, with 10 bases in the middle. Germline-derived CDR1 and CDR2 are SEHNR and FQNEAQ (reference sequence). The CDR3 has 16 amino acids. CDR3 bases: TGTGCCAGCAGCTTAGTTGGGGGCCGGAACACCGGGGAGCTGTTTTTT. Its protein product is CASSLVGGRNTGELFF. Drawing the rest from reference TRBV7-9 and TRBJ2-2, the complete variable domain is DTGVSQNPRHKITKRGQNVTFRCDPISEHNRLYWYRQTLGQGPEFLTYFQNEAQLEKSRLLSDRFSAERPKGSFSTLEIQRTEQGDSAMYLCASSLVGGRNTGELFFGEGSRLTVL.

CDR3 sequence (DNA): TGTGCCAGCAGCGTAGGACTACGCGCAGATACGCAGTATTTT. Translated, it gives CASSVGLRADTQYF. This chain joins TRBV9 and TRBJ2-3; D perhaps matches TRBD2 (5 bases). The CDR3 is made up of 14 amino acids. CDR1 is SGDLS, CDR2 YYNGEE, per germline. Trimming pared 0 bases from V and 4 bases from J, leaving 9 bases between.

This clone has a single count. The chain couples TRBV7-8 to TRBJ1-2; D may be TRBD1 (5 bases). Trimming stripped 0 bases from V and 4 bases from J, with 12 bases between. Germline V lookup: CDR1 SGHVS, CDR2 FQNEAQ. The CDR3 totals 15 residues. CDR3: CASSLAAGGTYGYTF. CDR3 nucleotides: TGTGCCAGCAGCTTAGCCGCCGGAGGGACCTATGGCTACACCTTC.

J is TRBJ1-5 and V is TRBV7-3, with 10 bases aligning to TRBD1. The CDR3 runs to 16 residues. V dropped 0 bases and J dropped 3; count of bases not matched to a gene: 2. The germline gives CDR1 SGHTA, CDR2 FQGTGA. The CDR3 DNA sequence: TGTGCCAGCAGCTTAACCGGGACAGGGGTCAATCAGCCCCAGCATTTT. This sequence encodes CASSLTGTGVNQPQHF.

This clone was observed once. The chain employs TRBV18 and TRBJ2-1; 11 nucleotides line up with TRBD1. With V trimmed by 4 bases and J by 6 bases, 5 bases remained unmatched. Germline V gene data show CDR1 as KGHSH and CDR2 as LQKENI. The CDR3 runs to 15 residues. The CDR3 DNA reads TGTGCCAGCTCACAAGGACAGGGGGCGGCCAATGAGCAGTTCTTC. Translating it yields CASSQGQGAANEQFF.

CDR3 sequence: CASSQAGVDGYTF. The CDR3 region has the DNA TGTGCCAGCAGCCAAGCAGGGGTTGATGGCTACACCTTC. The V call is TRBV3-1 (or the pseudogene TRBV3-2), the J call TRBJ1-2; D possibly corresponds to TRBD1 (6 bases). The germline V gene encodes CDR1 LGHDT and CDR2 YNNKEL (reference sequence). The CDR3 consists of 13 residues. The V end lost 1 base, the J end lost 6 bases, and 9 bases lay between the germline ends.

This chain uses TRBV6-6 with TRBJ1-4; TRBD1 matches at 8 bases. Trimming cost V 10 bases and J 7 bases; bases outside gene matches: 11. Germline-derived CDR1 and CDR2 are MNHNY and SVGAGI (reference sequence). The CDR3 has 14 amino acids. CDR3 loop: CATNDETGVEKLFF. CDR3 DNA sequence: TGTGCCACGAACGACGAGACAGGGGTTGAAAAACTGTTTTTT.